Below, 5 T cell receptor beta chains from the same sample are listed, as sequenced in a study of OX40 agonist ivuxolimab in advanced cancers. Assay: immunoSEQ multiplex PCR; the TCRdb copy retains only in-frame clones and omits some. The profile shows roughly 150,000 clones, 94% of them singletons. Material: CD4+ or CD8+ T cells sorted from blood, obtained in a trial of the OX40 agonist ivuxolimab. Every receptor here comes from an adult with an advanced solid tumor such as melanoma, head and neck, liver or kidney cancer.

This chain connects TRBV4-3 to TRBJ2-5, with D unresolved. The germline V gene encodes CDR1 LGHNA and CDR2 YSLEER. Trimming took 0 bases from V and 2 from J, leaving 10 bases between them. This CDR3 has 15 residues. CDR3 coding DNA: TGCGCCAGCAGCCAAGATGGCGCCGGACAAGAGACCCAGTACTTC. Its protein is CASSQDGAGQETQYF.

Concerning this clone: An end of the junction differs from the germline gene, which may be a read error. The V and J genes are TRBV6-5 and TRBJ2-1; no definite D call. Germline V gives CDR1 MNHEY, CDR2 SVGAGI. The CDR3 loop spans 16 amino acids. CDR3 DNA: TGTGCCGGCAGTTACTCCCCGACCGATTTCTACAATGAGCAGTTCTTC. This translates into CAGSYSPTDFYNEQFF.

The rearrangement links TRBV5-4 to TRBJ2-6; possible D gene TRBD2, 5 bases. V dropped 2 bases and J dropped 2 bases, with 14 bases sitting between them. The CDR3 spans 17 residues. Germline lookup yields CDR1 SGHNT and CDR2 YYREEE (reference sequence). The CDR3 here is CASSFRRAEPGANVLTF. CDR3 in DNA: TGTGCCAGCAGCTTTAGGCGGGCCGAACCTGGGGCCAACGTCCTGACTTTC.

The chain is built from TRBV5-8 and TRBJ1-1; D call uncertain. This CDR3 contains 12 residues. Germline CDR1 reads SGHTS; CDR2 reads YDEGEE. V dropped 5 bases and J dropped 4 bases, with 9 bases sitting between them. The CDR3 region is CASRFRRTEAFF. The CDR3 DNA reads TGTGCCAGCAGATTTCGGCGCACTGAAGCTTTCTTT.

This sequence joins TRBV7-2 and TRBJ1-3; tentative D call: TRBD1 (5 bases). From germline, CDR1 is SGHTA and CDR2 FQGNSA. The CDR3 length is 17 residues. Trimming took 5 bases from V and 0 from J, leaving 17 bases between them. In DNA form, the CDR3 reads TGTGCCAGCAGCCCAGCCCGGGGCTACCGCTCTGGAAACACCATATATTTT. Translation gives CASSPARGYRSGNTIYF. Supplemented by reference TRBV7-2 and TRBJ1-3, the full variable domain reads GAGVSQSPSNKVTEKGKDVELRCDPISGHTALYWYRQSLGQGLEFLIYFQGNSAPDKSGLPSDRFSAERTGGSVSTLTIQRTQQEDSAVYLCASSPARGYRSGNTIYFGEGSWLTVV.